This is a list of T cell receptor beta chains from one sample in a study of blood T cells in healthy people across ages. TCRdb reprocessed the 5' RACE reads via MiXCR and lists one record per CDR3 protein. Of hundreds of thousands of distinct CDR3 sequences listed, approximately 60% are singletons. Sample: blood. The receptor source for this set is a man aged 35-49 years in good health. CDR3s include the opening cysteine and the closing phenylalanine or tryptophan. A D gene is named only where the DNA matches it firmly. Some rows have no size entry. The others give once, few or many, or a class for an expanded clone.

clone_size | j_call | d_call | v_call | cdr3_nt | cdr3_aa
once | TRBJ2-5 | TRBD1 | TRBV12-3/TRBV12-4 | TGTGCCAGCATAGGGGGCGCACAAGAGACCCAGTACTTC | CASIGGAQETQYF
. | TRBJ2-3 | . | TRBV5-1 | TGCGCCAGCAGATCTGGTGGTACCGGTACGCAGTATTTT | CASRSGGTGTQYF
. | TRBJ1-2 | . | TRBV25-1 | TGTGCCAGCAGTGACAGCGGGGTTTATGGCTACACCTTC | CASSDSGVYGYTF
. | TRBJ1-4 | . | TRBV20-1 | TGCAGTGCTTATCTCTTGGCTGAAAAACTGTTTTTT | CSAYLLAEKLFF
few | TRBJ2-7 | . | TRBV25-1 | TGTGCCAGCCAGCAGACCAGGGACTACGAGCAGTACTTC | CASQQTRDYEQYF
. | TRBJ2-4 | . | TRBV9 | TGTGCCAGCAGCGAAGCTGGGACCAAAAACATTCAGTACTTC | CASSEAGTKNIQYF
. | TRBJ1-2 | . | TRBV20-1 | TGCAGTGCTAGAGATCCCAAGACAGACTATGGCTACACCTTC | CSARDPKTDYGYTF
few | TRBJ2-7 | . | TRBV7-2 | TGTGCCAGCAGCTCCGTTTTGCGGGGAAGCTACGAGCAGTACTTC | CASSSVLRGSYEQYF
few | TRBJ2-3 | . | TRBV10-3 | TGTGCCACGAGACCGCGACGGGAAACAGATACGCAGTATTTT | CATRPRRETDTQYF
. | TRBJ2-3 | . | TRBV18 | TGTGCCAGCTCACCAATACCAACAAGCACAGATACGCAGTATTTT | CASSPIPTSTDTQYF
few | TRBJ2-1 | . | TRBV7-2 | TGTGCCAGCACCTTCTCGGGGGGCCCTAGCAATGAGCAGTTCTTC | CASTFSGGPSNEQFF
. | TRBJ1-1 | . | TRBV5-4 | TGTGCCAGCAGCTCGACAGCCATGAACACTGAAGCTTTCTTT | CASSSTAMNTEAFF
. | TRBJ2-7 | . | TRBV14 | TGTGCCAGCAGCCAATCCCTAGGAGACGAGCAGTACTTC | CASSQSLGDEQYF
. | TRBJ2-4 | . | TRBV7-9 | TGTGCCAGCAGCTTAGGGACAGCCAAAAACATTCAGTACTTC | CASSLGTAKNIQYF
. | TRBJ2-7 | TRBD1 | TRBV12-3/TRBV12-4 | TGTGCCAGCAGTTTAAGTCGCGGGACAGGGGGCGCCGAGCAGTACTTC | CASSLSRGTGGAEQYF
. | TRBJ2-6 | TRBD1 | TRBV24-1 | TGTGCCACCAGTGACAGTCCAAGGGACAGGACTCCGGCTGGGGCCAACGTCCTGACTTTC | CATSDSPRDRTPAGANVLTF